What follows are 10 T cell receptor beta chains derived from one specimen sequenced in a study of shared clonotypes between healthy human individuals. Assay: immunoSEQ multiplex PCR; the TCRdb copy retains only in-frame clones and omits some. This sample has over a million clones, with roughly 97% found just once. The sequenced sample consisted of naive CD4+ T cells sorted from blood. The sample's subset: CD45RA+ positively selected. The receptors here all came from a man aged 30 to 45 in good health.

The chain combines TRBV29-1 with TRBJ1-1; TRBD1 matches 9 bases. V dropped 4 bases and J dropped 4; count of bases not matched to a gene: 10. The CDR3 covers 15 residues. Germline values: CDR1 SQVTM, CDR2 ANQGSEA. CDR3 region: CSVVTGGARPTEAFF. DNA for the CDR3: TGCAGCGTTGTAACAGGGGGCGCGAGGCCCACTGAAGCTTTCTTT.

J is TRBJ2-2 and V is TRBV10-1, with 10 bases fitting TRBD2. V trimming: 4 bases; J trimming: 4 bases; junction bases outside the gene matches: 9. The CDR3 covers 17 residues. The germline gives CDR1 WNHNN, CDR2 SYGVQD (reference sequence). The CDR3 region has the DNA TGCGCCAGCAGTGTGCTAGCGGGAGAGGTTAGCACCGGGGAGCTGTTTTTT. Translated: CASSVLAGEVSTGELFF.

The genes are TRBV7-8 and TRBJ2-1; perhaps TRBD1 as D (5 bases). Germline lookup yields CDR1 SGHVS and CDR2 FQNEAQ. This CDR3 is built from 15 residues. Trimming removed 3 bases from V and 2 bases from J, with 11 bases in between. The CDR3 loop reads CASSLRDSPYNEQFF. CDR3 sequence (DNA): TGTGCCAGCAGCTTGCGTGACAGCCCCTACAATGAGCAGTTCTTC.

As DNA, the CDR3 is TGTGCCAGTCGAAAGACCTACGCAGATACGCAGTATTTT. Translation gives CASRKTYADTQYF. This sequence joins TRBV2 and TRBJ2-3; D call uncertain. Germline CDR1 reads SNHLY; CDR2 reads FYNNEI. Trimming took off 9 bases at V and 4 bases at J, with 14 bases between the two ends. This CDR3 spans 13 amino acids.

The chain recombines TRBV5-1 with TRBJ2-3; D gene ambiguous. The V and J ends lost 0 bases and 6 bases respectively, with 8 bases between them. Germline CDR1 and CDR2: SGHRS and YFSETQ. The CDR3 has 13 amino acids. CDR3 DNA sequence: TGCGCCAGCAGCTTGGTAACGTATGATACGCAGTATTTT. Its protein product is CASSLVTYDTQYF. The full variable domain, rest sourced from reference TRBV5-1 and TRBJ2-3, is KAGVTQTPRYLIKTRGQQVTLSCSPISGHRSVSWYQQTPGQGLQFLFEYFSETQRNKGNFPGRFSGRQFSNSRSEMNVSTLELGDSALYLCASSLVTYDTQYFGPGTRLTVL.

The V gene is TRBV5-4, the J gene TRBJ2-7; 11 bases are shared with TRBD2. Per the germline V gene, CDR1 is SGHNT and CDR2 is YYREEE (reference sequence). The CDR3 totals 15 residues. The ends lost 4 bases at V and 3 bases at J; junction bases unmatched: 6. The CDR3 is CASSAGLAGRYEQYF. The CDR3 region has the DNA TGTGCCAGCAGCGCCGGACTAGCGGGCCGCTACGAGCAGTACTTC.

The chain couples TRBV6-1 to TRBJ2-7; D unclear. Per germline, CDR1 MNHNS and CDR2 SASEGT. Trimming pared 1 base from V and 1 base from J, leaving 8 bases between. The CDR3 is made up of 14 amino acids. The CDR3 region is CASSEGPKSYEQYF. DNA of the CDR3: TGTGCCAGCAGTGAAGGACCGAAGTCCTACGAGCAGTACTTC.

The gene calls are TRBV7-6 and TRBJ1-3; D gene uncertain. The CDR3 runs to 14 residues. V was cut by 5 bases and J by 4 bases, with 12 bases left in between. Germline V gene sequence: CDR1 SGHVS, CDR2 FNYEAQ. The CDR3 sequence: CASSPLGSGNTIYF. The DNA for the CDR3 is TGTGCCAGCAGCCCACTGGGCTCCGGAAACACCATATATTTT.

This rearrangement joins TRBV28 to TRBJ1-5, with 8 bases matching TRBD1. The V and J ends lost 5 bases and 5 bases, in that order; junction bases with no gene match: 5. The CDR3 is 14 amino acids. CDR1 is MDHEN, CDR2 SYDVKM, per germline. CDR3 sequence: CASSPGGSYQPQHF. CDR3 bases: TGTGCCAGCAGTCCAGGGGGCTCCTATCAGCCCCAGCATTTT.

The V and J genes are TRBV27 and TRBJ1-5; 9 positions agree with TRBD1. Germline loops: CDR1 MNHEY, CDR2 SMNVEV (reference sequence). The CDR3 loop spans 14 amino acids. V dropped 5 bases and J dropped 5; count of bases not matched to a gene: 4. The CDR3 reads CASSVQGADQPQHF. The CDR3 DNA reads TGTGCCAGCAGTGTACAGGGGGCTGATCAGCCCCAGCATTTT.